This T cell receptor (beta chain) was captured in a study of glioma-infiltrating T cells (dated by TCRdb to about 2016). Background for the entire study: Glioma tissue, non-neoplastic brain tissue and matched peripheral blood mononuclear cells were used as sources from which TCR alpha- and beta-chain repertoires were sequenced. To gauge divergence between tissue and blood T-cell populations, every tissue-infiltrating repertoire was compared against the peripheral blood repertoire from the same patient. Three low-grade glioma patients, about 8 primary glioblastoma patients, and three non-glioma patients who contributed non-neoplastic brain tissue made up the paired cohort.

This clonotype was counted at least ten times. The target of this receptor is not known. No base-level quality is on record; no much larger clone is a single base apart. Overall results and qualifications from the work: Small numbers underpinned the group comparisons: 7 to 9 glioblastoma patients, three low-grade glioma patients and three non-neoplastic patients. Very few CDR3 sequences were shared between tissue and blood, attributed to high CDR3 diversity and limited sampling. VJ-independent divergence between tissue and blood was lower than expected in non-neoplastic patients but higher than expected in all gliomas, particularly low-grade gliomas.

TCR alpha and beta CDR3 regions were amplified with the iRepertoire nested amplicon-rescue multiplex PCR (arm-PCR) platform from RNA. For one-step reverse transcription and amplification, roughly 85-400 ng of tissue mRNA or PBMC total RNA was used as input. Following bead purification, Illumina adapters were added by a secondary multiplex PCR, and libraries between 200 and 400 bp were gel-purified. Demultiplexing relied on internal 6-nucleotide barcodes carried by the libraries. Libraries were sequenced on an Illumina MiSeq with 2x220 or 2x250 nucleotide paired-end reads. The original methods were these. Paired reads were merged using FLASH 1.2.11 and were aligned to the GRCh37 human genome using BWA-MEM, after which TRA and TRB reads were extracted. V and J assignment used an IMGT-derived reference of cassette sequences and CDR3 motifs that included pseudogenes. Reads were translated in three frames, and productive CDR3s were defined by a C…FGXG motif without stop codons. Unique combinations of V-J cassette pair and CDR3 amino acid sequence were defined as clonotypes. Hamming distance filtering was applied to reads, with thresholds set by the sequence error rate of each sample in mapped regions. TCRdb handled the public reads itself, with Q25 trimming in fastp and clone calling in MiXCR, and kept productive beta chains. All rows with the same CDR3 protein become a single entry with the most common DNA and genes. It is TCRdb's table, rather than the study itself, that gives the V and J calls and clone size. A total of roughly 190,000 distinct CDR3 sequences appear in this sample, over 25% of them only once. Around 20% of the sample is in the top ten clones.

V drops 8 bases and J drops 1 base, leaving 11 bases in between. The CDR3, from cysteine to phenylalanine, totals 13 residues. Just the 39-base CDR3 DNA is kept, in frame starting at base 1. For CDR1 and CDR2, the germline V gene lists KGHSH and LQKENI. This receptor was taken from a human donor with low-grade glioma or glioblastoma, undergoing nonglioma brain surgery, or in good health (not recorded which). Sequences were obtained from glioma tissue, nonneoplastic brain tissue, or PBMCs (not recorded which). The chain uses TRBV18 and TRBJ2-5; a tentative D match to TRBD2 spans 6 bases. DNA sequence: TGTGCCAGCCTTCGGGGGTCCCAAGAGACCCAGTACTTC. Its translation is CASLRGSQETQYF.